A selection of T cell receptor beta chains follows, all from one sample in a study of tumor and adjacent non-tumor tissue in lung cancer. Each CDR3 protein gets one entry after TCRdb re-called the multiplex PCR reads with MiXCR. The sample lists around 74,000 distinct CDR3 sequences, around 70% seen once, with around 12% in the top ten. The sequenced sample consisted of lung tumor tissue. The receptors here all came from a woman in her 70s with non-small cell lung cancer. The CDR3 runs from the conserved cysteine through the conserved F or W. D genes are given only for firm matches. The size field is filled for only some rows; it gives once, few, many or a size class.

abundance: .; j_gene: TRBJ2-1; d_gene: .; v_gene: TRBV6-1; CDR3aa: CTSTITPGRGDEQFF; CDR3nt: TGTACCAGCACCATTACCCCGGGAAGGGGAGATGAGCAGTTCTTC
abundance: few; j_gene: TRBJ1-1; d_gene: .; v_gene: TRBV18; CDR3aa: CASSPGQGTEAFF; CDR3nt: TGTGCCAGCTCACCGGGACAAGGGACTGAAGCTTTCTTT
abundance: .; j_gene: TRBJ2-5; d_gene: .; v_gene: TRBV29-1; CDR3aa: CSVELITEETQYF; CDR3nt: TGCAGCGTTGAGCTAATAACAGAGGAGACCCAGTACTTC
abundance: .; j_gene: TRBJ2-2; d_gene: .; v_gene: TRBV11-2; CDR3aa: CASSLDGHLNTGELFF; CDR3nt: TGTGCCAGCAGCTTAGACGGACACCTGAACACCGGGGAGCTGTTTTTT
abundance: .; j_gene: TRBJ2-1; d_gene: .; v_gene: TRBV11-1; CDR3aa: CANSPGLLYNEQFF; CDR3nt: TGTGCCAACAGCCCCGGACTATTATACAATGAGCAGTTCTTC
abundance: few; j_gene: TRBJ2-1; d_gene: TRBD2; v_gene: TRBV15; CDR3aa: CATSRDWDSGRNEQFF; CDR3nt: TGTGCCACCAGCAGAGATTGGGATAGCGGGAGGAATGAGCAGTTCTTC
abundance: .; j_gene: TRBJ1-1; d_gene: .; v_gene: TRBV4-1; CDR3aa: CASSQVLHMNTEAFF; CDR3nt: TGCGCCAGCAGCCAAGTACTACATATGAACACTGAAGCCTTCTTT
abundance: .; j_gene: TRBJ2-7; d_gene: TRBD1; v_gene: TRBV6-5; CDR3aa: CAATGQGRIVQHF; CDR3nt: TGTGCAGCCACGGGACAGGGTCGCATCGTGCAGCACTTC
abundance: many; j_gene: TRBJ1-4; d_gene: .; v_gene: TRBV6-1; CDR3aa: CASRGDRTNEKLFF; CDR3nt: TGTGCCAGCAGGGGAGACAGAACTAATGAAAAACTGTTTTTT
abundance: .; j_gene: TRBJ1-4; d_gene: TRBD1; v_gene: TRBV28; CDR3aa: CVSSLQGALANEKLFF; CDR3nt: TGTGTCAGCAGTTTACAGGGGGCGTTGGCTAATGAGAAACTGTTTTTT
abundance: many; j_gene: TRBJ1-1; d_gene: .; v_gene: TRBV6-2/TRBV6-3; CDR3aa: CASSRRLGGDEAFF; CDR3nt: TGTGCCAGCAGTCGCCGACTGGGGGGGGATGAAGCTTTCTTT
abundance: .; j_gene: TRBJ1-5; d_gene: .; v_gene: TRBV4-1; CDR3aa: CASSQGLGEDNQPQHF; CDR3nt: TGCGCCAGCAGCCAAGGGTTAGGCGAGGACAATCAGCCCCAACATTTT
abundance: many; j_gene: TRBJ2-1; d_gene: TRBD2; v_gene: TRBV6-6; CDR3aa: CASSYQGETGTSGLNEQFF; CDR3nt: TGTGCCAGCAGTTACCAGGGGGAGACCGGGACTAGCGGGCTCAATGAGCAGTTCTTC
abundance: .; j_gene: TRBJ2-5; d_gene: .; v_gene: TRBV29-1; CDR3aa: CSVEGGQADQEAQYF; CDR3nt: TGCAGCGTTGAAGGAGGGCAGGCCGACCAAGAGGCGCAGTACTTC
abundance: once; j_gene: TRBJ2-3; d_gene: TRBD2; v_gene: TRBV12-3/TRBV12-4; CDR3aa: CASSTQTSEGAYTQYF; CDR3nt: TGTGCCAGCAGTACCCAGACTAGCGAGGGAGCATATACGCAGTATTTC
abundance: .; j_gene: TRBJ1-2; d_gene: TRBD1; v_gene: TRBV7-9; CDR3aa: CASSLGQLINYGYTF; CDR3nt: TGTGCCAGCAGCCTGGGACAGCTGATCAACTATGGCTACACCTTC
abundance: .; j_gene: TRBJ2-1; d_gene: .; v_gene: TRBV6-2/TRBV6-3; CDR3aa: CASSPPGRGWGDEEFF; CDR3nt: TGTGCCAGCAGTCCTCCGGGACGGGGATGGGGGGATGAGGAGTTCTTC
abundance: .; j_gene: TRBJ2-6; d_gene: .; v_gene: TRBV5-1; CDR3aa: CASSLRITGANVLTF; CDR3nt: TGCGCCAGCAGCTTGAGGATCACCGGGGCCAACGTCCTGACTTTC
abundance: .; j_gene: TRBJ1-2; d_gene: .; v_gene: TRBV6-5; CDR3aa: CASSYLSTAGYNF; CDR3nt: TGTGCCAGCAGTTACCTCTCGACGGCCGGCTACAACTTC
abundance: .; j_gene: TRBJ1-2; d_gene: .; v_gene: TRBV12-3/TRBV12-4; CDR3aa: CASSPGHGGYTF; CDR3nt: TGTGCCAGCAGCCCGGGTCATGGGGGCTACACCTTC
abundance: once; j_gene: TRBJ2-1; d_gene: .; v_gene: TRBV5-1; CDR3aa: CASSSWDRTDEQFF; CDR3nt: TGCGCCAGCAGCAGTTGGGATAGGACTGATGAGCAGTTCTTC
abundance: .; j_gene: TRBJ2-7; d_gene: .; v_gene: TRBV6-1; CDR3aa: CASSVLAPASYEQYF; CDR3nt: TGTGCCAGCAGTGTGCTAGCGCCAGCATCCTACGAGCAGTACTTC
abundance: .; j_gene: TRBJ2-1; d_gene: TRBD2; v_gene: TRBV7-9; CDR3aa: CASSFGTSGSSYNEQFF; CDR3nt: TGTGCCAGCAGCTTCGGGACTAGCGGGAGCTCCTACAATGAGCAGTTCTTC
abundance: .; j_gene: TRBJ2-1; d_gene: TRBD2; v_gene: TRBV5-4; CDR3aa: CASRTSGRLNEQFF; CDR3nt: TGTGCCAGCAGGACTAGCGGGAGGCTTAATGAGCAGTTCTTC
abundance: .; j_gene: TRBJ1-1; d_gene: TRBD1; v_gene: TRBV10-3; CDR3aa: CAISESRGTVDTGAFF; CDR3nt: TGTGCCATCAGTGAGTCGCGGGGGACAGTTGACACTGGAGCTTTCTTT
abundance: .; j_gene: TRBJ2-2; d_gene: TRBD2; v_gene: TRBV6-1; CDR3aa: CANSLYSGTSENTGELFF; CDR3nt: TGTGCCAACAGTCTATACTCCGGGACTAGCGAGAACACCGGGGAGCTATTTTTT
abundance: .; j_gene: TRBJ2-5; d_gene: .; v_gene: TRBV6-2/TRBV6-3; CDR3aa: CGSSYGFREETQYF; CDR3nt: TGTGGCAGCAGTTACGGTTTCAGGGAAGAGACCCAGTACTTC
abundance: .; j_gene: TRBJ2-1; d_gene: TRBD2; v_gene: TRBV2; CDR3aa: CASNHSGSGSSYNEQFF; CDR3nt: TGTGCCAGCAATCATTCCGGGAGCGGGAGTTCCTATAATGAGCAGTTCTTC
abundance: .; j_gene: TRBJ1-1; d_gene: TRBD1; v_gene: TRBV12-3/TRBV12-4; CDR3aa: CASRGTVSTEAFF; CDR3nt: TGTGCCAGCAGAGGGACAGTGTCCACTGAAGCTTTCTTC
abundance: many; j_gene: TRBJ2-3; d_gene: .; v_gene: TRBV7-9; CDR3aa: CASSIGGRGDTQYF; CDR3nt: TGTGCCAGCAGCATAGGGGGACGGGGAGATACGCAGTATTTT
abundance: .; j_gene: TRBJ1-2; d_gene: .; v_gene: TRBV6-6; CDR3aa: CATTRTAADYIF; CDR3nt: TGTGCCACCACCAGAACGGCGGCCGACTACATCTTC
abundance: .; j_gene: TRBJ2-4; d_gene: .; v_gene: TRBV10-2; CDR3aa: CASSDELTGHKNIQYF; CDR3nt: TGCGCCAGCAGTGATGAACTAACGGGGCACAAAAACATTCAATACTTC
abundance: .; j_gene: TRBJ2-3; d_gene: TRBD2; v_gene: TRBV7-9; CDR3aa: CTSRPSGVAPTQYF; CDR3nt: TGTACCAGCAGACCAAGCGGGGTGGCTCCTACGCAGTATTTT
abundance: many; j_gene: TRBJ2-1; d_gene: TRBD2; v_gene: TRBV6-5; CDR3aa: CASSYSSRRAGGPDEQFF; CDR3nt: TGTGCCAGCAGTTACTCGAGTCGTCGAGCGGGAGGGCCTGATGAGCAGTTCTTC
abundance: .; j_gene: TRBJ2-1; d_gene: TRBD2; v_gene: TRBV6-6; CDR3aa: CASSPRGTSGSWGQCF; CDR3nt: TGTGCCAGCAGCCCCCGCGGGACTAGCGGGAGCTGGGGCCAGTGCTTC
abundance: .; j_gene: TRBJ2-7; d_gene: .; v_gene: TRBV7-9; CDR3aa: CASSPGNSQNYF; CDR3nt: TGTGCCAGCAGTCCCGGGAATTCCCAGAATTACTTC
abundance: .; j_gene: TRBJ2-7; d_gene: .; v_gene: TRBV10-1; CDR3aa: CSSSVGYIDEQYF; CDR3nt: TGTTCCAGCAGCGTAGGCTACATCGACGAGCAGTACTTC
abundance: .; j_gene: TRBJ1-1; d_gene: .; v_gene: TRBV29-1; CDR3aa: CSVEGYLFTEAFF; CDR3nt: TGCAGCGTTGAGGGATACCTTTTCACTGAAGCTTTCTTT
abundance: .; j_gene: TRBJ1-2; d_gene: .; v_gene: TRBV25-1; CDR3aa: CPSSEGGGGYTF; CDR3nt: TGTCCCAGCAGTGAGGGAGGAGGCGGCTACACCTTC
abundance: many; j_gene: TRBJ2-5; d_gene: TRBD2; v_gene: TRBV7-8; CDR3aa: CASSLDSSGRRFQETQYF; CDR3nt: TGTGCCAGCAGCTTAGATAGTAGCGGGAGAAGGTTTCAGGAGACCCAGTACTTC
abundance: .; j_gene: TRBJ2-2; d_gene: TRBD1; v_gene: TRBV20-1; CDR3aa: CSARRGQGPHTGELFF; CDR3nt: TGCAGTGCTAGACGTGGACAGGGCCCGCACACCGGGGAGCTGTTTTTT
abundance: many; j_gene: TRBJ1-2; d_gene: TRBD1; v_gene: TRBV7-3; CDR3aa: CASSLTGGDYGYTF; CDR3nt: TGTGCCAGCAGCTTAACAGGGGGCGACTATGGCTACACCTTC
abundance: .; j_gene: TRBJ1-2; d_gene: TRBD1; v_gene: TRBV28; CDR3aa: CASRIQGNNYGYTF; CDR3nt: TGTGCCAGCAGAATACAGGGGAATAACTATGGCTACACCTTC
abundance: .; j_gene: TRBJ1-1; d_gene: .; v_gene: TRBV29-1; CDR3aa: CSARFSGTESFF; CDR3nt: TGCAGCGCTAGGTTTTCGGGGACTGAATCTTTCTTT
abundance: medium-sized; j_gene: TRBJ2-7; d_gene: TRBD1; v_gene: TRBV4-1; CDR3aa: CASSQNDRVPYEQYF; CDR3nt: TGCGCCAGCAGCCAAAATGACAGGGTCCCCTACGAGCAGTACTTC
abundance: .; j_gene: TRBJ1-1; d_gene: .; v_gene: TRBV6-1; CDR3aa: CASSEQIRGLCEAFF; CDR3nt: TGTGCCAGCAGTGAACAAATTCGAGGCTTGTGTGAAGCTTTCTTT
abundance: .; j_gene: TRBJ1-1; d_gene: .; v_gene: TRBV12-3/TRBV12-4; CDR3aa: CASRNRGPGDAFF; CDR3nt: TGTGCCAGCAGGAACCGGGGGCCTGGGGATGCTTTCTTT
abundance: .; j_gene: TRBJ2-5; d_gene: .; v_gene: TRBV10-3; CDR3aa: CVISESVDMVPQETHYF; CDR3nt: TGTGTCATCAGTGAGTCGGTAGATATGGTGCCACAAGAGACACATTACTTC
abundance: .; j_gene: TRBJ2-7; d_gene: .; v_gene: TRBV10-2; CDR3aa: CASRDELETYEQYF; CDR3nt: TGCGCCAGCAGGGACGAGCTGGAAACCTACGAGCAGTACTTC
abundance: .; j_gene: TRBJ2-6; d_gene: TRBD1; v_gene: TRBV10-3; CDR3aa: CAIRELGGAGADVLTF; CDR3nt: TGTGCCATCAGAGAGCTAGGGGGCGCTGGGGCCGACGTCCTGACTTTC
abundance: .; j_gene: TRBJ2-1; d_gene: .; v_gene: TRBV6-7; CDR3aa: CASSYSRPCNEHFF; CDR3nt: TGTGCCAGCAGTTACTCTAGGCCATGCAATGAGCATTTCTTC
abundance: few; j_gene: TRBJ2-3; d_gene: .; v_gene: TRBV30; CDR3aa: CAWTHGVGLSTDTQYF; CDR3nt: TGTGCCTGGACTCACGGAGTGGGACTTAGCACAGATACGCAGTATTTT
abundance: .; j_gene: TRBJ1-1; d_gene: TRBD1; v_gene: TRBV5-4; CDR3aa: CASSSGGDSFMNIEAFF; CDR3nt: TGTGCCAGCAGCTCCGGGGGGGACAGTTTCATGAACATTGAAGCTTTCTTT
abundance: few; j_gene: TRBJ2-2; d_gene: TRBD2; v_gene: TRBV4-1; CDR3aa: CASSPLTLRLAGGSNTGERFF; CDR3nt: TGCGCCAGCAGCCCCCTCACCCTAAGACTAGCGGGAGGCTCGAACACCGGGGAGCGGTTTTTT
abundance: .; j_gene: TRBJ2-1; d_gene: TRBD2; v_gene: TRBV29-1; CDR3aa: CSVESPPGLAEGVNEQFF; CDR3nt: TGCAGCGTTGAATCCCCCCCCGGGCTAGCGGAGGGTGTCAATGAGCAGTTCTTC